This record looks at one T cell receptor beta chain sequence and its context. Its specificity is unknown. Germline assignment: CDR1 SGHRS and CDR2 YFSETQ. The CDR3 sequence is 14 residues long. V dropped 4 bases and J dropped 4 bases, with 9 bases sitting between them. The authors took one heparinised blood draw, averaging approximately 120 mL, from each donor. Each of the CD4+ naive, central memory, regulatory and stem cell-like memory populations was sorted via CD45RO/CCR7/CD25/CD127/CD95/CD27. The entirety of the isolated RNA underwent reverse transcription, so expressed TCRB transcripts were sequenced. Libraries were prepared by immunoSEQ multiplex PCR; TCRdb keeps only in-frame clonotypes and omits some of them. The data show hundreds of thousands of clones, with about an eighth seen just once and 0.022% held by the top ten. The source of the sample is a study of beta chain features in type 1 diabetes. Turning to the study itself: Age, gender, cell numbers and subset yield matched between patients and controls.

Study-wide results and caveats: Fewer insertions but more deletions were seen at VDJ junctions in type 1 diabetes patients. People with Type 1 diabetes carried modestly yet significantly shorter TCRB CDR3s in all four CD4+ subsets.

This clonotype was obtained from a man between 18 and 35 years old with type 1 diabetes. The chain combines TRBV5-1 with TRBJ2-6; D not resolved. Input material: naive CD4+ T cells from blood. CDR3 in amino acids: CASSPGGGANVLTF. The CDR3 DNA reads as TGCGCCAGCAGCCCGGGTGGAGGGGCCAACGTCCTGACTTTC.